This is a list of T cell receptor beta chains from one sample in a study of blood T cell repertoires in COVID-19. TCRdb's table, derived via immunoSEQ multiplex PCR, lists solely in-frame clones and lacks some. The table has 220,000 or so clones, around 80% seen once. Sequenced input: peripheral blood. Receptors originate from a man aged 30-40 years with active or convalescent COVID-19. CDR3s include the opening cysteine and the closing phenylalanine or tryptophan. A D gene is named only where the DNA matches it firmly. Clone size is shown for a subset of rows, as once, few, many or a class of expanded clone.

CDR3 protein	CDR3 DNA	J gene	clone size	V gene	D gene
CASRTSGVLMSRPTYEQYF	TGCGCCAGCAGAACTAGCGGAGTCCTCATGTCTCGGCCAACCTACGAGCAGTACTTC	TRBJ2-7	NA	TRBV5-1	TRBD2
CASSVQGSYEQYF	TGCGCCAGCAGCGTACAGGGGTCCTACGAGCAGTACTTC	TRBJ2-7	NA	TRBV4-3	TRBD1
CASSLTSTDTQYF	TGTGCCAGCAGTTTAACTAGCACAGATACGCAGTATTTT	TRBJ2-3	NA	TRBV27	NA
CAWSVPPGVNGYTF	TGTGCCTGGAGTGTCCCCCCAGGGGTGAATGGCTACACCTTC	TRBJ1-2	NA	TRBV30	NA
CASSPGASEKLFF	TGTGCCAGCTCGCCTGGGGCCTCTGAAAAACTGTTTTTT	TRBJ1-4	once	TRBV18	NA
CASSTRWAGTQYF	TGTGCCAGCAGTACCCGCTGGGCTGGGACGCAGTATTTT	TRBJ2-3	NA	TRBV7-9	NA
CASSYGEEGYGYTF	TGTGCCAGCAGTTACGGCGAAGAGGGCTATGGCTACACCTTC	TRBJ1-2	once	TRBV6-6	NA
CASSSDGSSYNEQFF	TGTGCCAGCAGCTCCGACGGGAGCTCCTACAATGAGCAGTTCTTC	TRBJ2-1	NA	TRBV13	NA
CASSSPSVQPQHF	TGTGCCAGCAGTTCCCCCTCGGTGCAGCCCCAGCATTTT	TRBJ1-5	few	TRBV6-6	NA
CASSIDYRSNQPQHF	TGTGCCAGTAGTATAGACTACAGGTCCAATCAGCCCCAGCATTTT	TRBJ1-5	NA	TRBV19	NA
CASSAAGRGELFF	TGTGCCAGCAGTGCCGCGGGACGCGGGGAGCTGTTTTTT	TRBJ2-2	NA	TRBV28	NA
CASSLARGRGGELFF	TGTGCCAGCAGCTTAGCCCGGGGTCGTGGCGGGGAGCTGTTTTTT	TRBJ2-2	NA	TRBV11-2	NA
CASSFALITEETQYF	TGTGCCAGCAGTTTCGCCCTTATCACGGAAGAGACCCAGTACTTC	TRBJ2-5	NA	TRBV28	NA
CASRRAQLGPSGDEQYF	TGTGCCAGCAGGCGAGCGCAACTAGGACCCTCGGGGGACGAGCAGTACTTC	TRBJ2-7	NA	TRBV27	NA
CASSSGAGLDYGYTF	TGTGCCAGCAGCTCCGGCGCGGGTCTAGACTATGGCTACACCTTC	TRBJ1-2	NA	TRBV7-9	NA
CASSQGGLAGYNEQFF	TGCGCCAGCAGCCAAGGCGGACTAGCGGGGTACAATGAGCAGTTCTTC	TRBJ2-1	NA	TRBV4-3	TRBD2
CASSFSPQTITGELFF	TGCGCCAGCAGCTTCTCGCCACAGACAATCACCGGGGAGCTGTTTTTT	TRBJ2-2	NA	TRBV5-1	NA
CSVEDLGQLNTEAFF	TGCAGCGTTGAAGATCTGGGACAGCTTAACACTGAAGCTTTCTTT	TRBJ1-1	NA	TRBV29-1	TRBD1
CASSSRGTNYNEQFF	TGTGCCAGCAGCTCAAGGGGGACAAATTACAATGAGCAGTTCTTC	TRBJ2-1	NA	TRBV7-9	NA
CASSFLRDRGSYSNQPQHF	TGTGCCAGCAGTTTCCTCCGGGACAGGGGCTCTTATAGCAATCAGCCCCAGCATTTT	TRBJ1-5	NA	TRBV28	TRBD1
CASSQRTASNEQFF	TGTGCCAGCAGCCAAAGGACAGCCTCCAATGAGCAGTTCTTC	TRBJ2-1	NA	TRBV3-1/TRBV3-2	NA
CASSNRDRVPYEQYF	TGTGCCAGTAGTAACCGGGACAGGGTGCCCTACGAGCAGTACTTC	TRBJ2-7	NA	TRBV19	TRBD1
CASRTGERSYNEQFF	TGTGCCAGTAGGACAGGGGAACGCTCCTACAATGAGCAGTTCTTC	TRBJ2-1	NA	TRBV19	TRBD1
CASSRDFSGANVLTF	TGCGCCAGCAGCCGAGACTTCTCTGGGGCCAACGTCCTGACTTTC	TRBJ2-6	NA	TRBV4-3	NA
CASSIVVGGWETQYF	TGTGCCAGTAGTATAGTAGTGGGGGGATGGGAGACCCAGTACTTC	TRBJ2-5	NA	TRBV19	NA
CASSLAGSGAFF	TGTGCCAGCAGTTTAGCAGGGAGTGGGGCTTTCTTT	TRBJ1-1	once	TRBV12-3/TRBV12-4	NA
CASSQGLQETQYF	TGTGCCAGCAGCCAGGGACTCCAAGAGACCCAGTACTTC	TRBJ2-5	NA	TRBV14	NA
CASSFRPGFSYEQYF	TGTGCCAGCAGCTTTCGCCCGGGATTCTCCTACGAGCAGTACTTC	TRBJ2-7	NA	TRBV7-8	NA
CASSLGRRYGYTF	TGTGCCAGCAGCTTGGGGAGGAGGTATGGCTACACCTTC	TRBJ1-2	NA	TRBV5-6	NA